This TCR beta chain originates from a study of T cell repertoires in cytomegalovirus infection (dated by TCRdb to the late 2010s). Some background on the complete study: The peptide stimulations were aimed at well-studied HLA-B-restricted epitopes as well as recently identified HLA-C-restricted CMV epitopes, whose presentation resists viral immunomodulation. The HLA type of each donor mattered for the analysis, because public TCR beta signatures pointed to carriage of CMV infection along with the matching HLA type.

Beyond this particular receptor, the publication reports: In both this cohort and an independent roughly 360-donor cohort, the cumulative frequency of public TCR beta family members distinguished carriers of CMV infection plus the relevant HLA type. The ex vivo response was dominated by HLA-C-restricted CMV-specific TCR beta clonotypes, which also provided the single most frequent clonotype in two of eight donors.

Sequencing instrument: Illumina HiSeq 1500. TCRdb's own reprocessing of the public reads used fastp at Q25 and MiXCR and kept productive beta chains. When rows share a CDR3 protein, they turn into one entry using the most common DNA and genes. The table for this sample lists 110,000 or so distinct CDR3 sequences; over 25% of them were counted only once. Approximately 41% of the sample comes from the top ten. Explained via the paper, the treatment or condition label denotes: in vitro stimulation with specific CMV peptide epitopes to enrich CMV-specific T cells. CDR1 and CDR2, looked up from the germline V gene (reference sequence), are DFQATT and SNEGSKA. V and J lose 5 bases and 2 bases, and a span of 13 bases separates them. The CDR3, from cysteine to phenylalanine, totals 13 residues. Only CDR3 DNA is held: 39 bases, read in frame from base 1. This clonotype was detected once. Its antigen target is currently unknown. No per-base quality is available; no much larger clone lies one base away. A lone read offers only weak evidence.

This sequence was found in a human donor in good health (CMV status not recorded). Some clones in this sample may be carry-over from other donors' samples. The sequences come from CD8+ T cells from cultured PBMCs, collected from culture after CMV antigen stimulation. This sequence uses TRBV20-1 and TRBJ2-7; the D gene remains uncertain. In nucleotide form, the sequence is TGCAGTGCTTCCCCCGTTTGGGCCTACGAGCAGTACTTC. Its protein reads: CSASPVWAYEQYF.